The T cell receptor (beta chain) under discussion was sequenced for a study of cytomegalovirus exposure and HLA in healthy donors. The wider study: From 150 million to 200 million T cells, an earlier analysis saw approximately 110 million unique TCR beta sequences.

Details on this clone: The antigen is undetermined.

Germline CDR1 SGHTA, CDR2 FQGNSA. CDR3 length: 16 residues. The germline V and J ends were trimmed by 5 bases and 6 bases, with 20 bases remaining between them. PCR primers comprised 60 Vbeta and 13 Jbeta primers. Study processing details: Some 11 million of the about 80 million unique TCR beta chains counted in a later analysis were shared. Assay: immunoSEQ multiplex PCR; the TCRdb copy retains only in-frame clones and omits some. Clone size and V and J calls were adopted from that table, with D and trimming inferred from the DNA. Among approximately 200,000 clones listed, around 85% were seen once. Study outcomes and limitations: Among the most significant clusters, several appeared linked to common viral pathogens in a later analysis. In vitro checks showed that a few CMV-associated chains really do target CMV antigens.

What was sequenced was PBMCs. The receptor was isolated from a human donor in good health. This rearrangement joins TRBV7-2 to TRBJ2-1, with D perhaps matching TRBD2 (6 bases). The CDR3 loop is CASSPDGLPTRNEQFF. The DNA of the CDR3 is TGTGCCAGCAGCCCGGACGGACTACCTACCCGCAATGAGCAGTTCTTC.